A selection of T cell receptor beta chains follows, all from one sample in a study of T-cell reconstitution after alpha-beta-depleted transplantation in children. TCRdb ran MiXCR on the PCR reads and lists one entry per CDR3 protein. This sample carries fewer than 350,000 distinct CDR3 sequences, about 7.3% of them seen once, and the ten largest clones take 9.1%. Material: peripheral blood, obtained 360 days after TCRalphabeta/CD19-depleted stem cell transplant. The receptor set was obtained from a female patient between 2 and 15 years old who had a stem cell transplant for Fanconi anemia, so the T cells may come from the graft donor. Each CDR3 is given with its conserved first and last residue. The order of the fields is clone size, V gene, D gene, J gene, CDR3 DNA, CDR3 protein. D genes are given only for firm matches. Size is stated for part of the rows, as once, few or many counts, or as a class when the clone is expanded.

clone size: -
V gene: TRBV27
D gene: TRBD1
J gene: TRBJ2-3
CDR3 DNA: TGTGCCAGCAGTTTATGGACAGGGTATTCAGATACGCAGTATTTT
CDR3 protein: CASSLWTGYSDTQYF

clone size: -
V gene: TRBV18
D gene: -
J gene: TRBJ2-1
CDR3 DNA: TGTGCCAGCTCACTTTCCGCGATCCCGAGCTCCTACAATGAGCAGTTCTTC
CDR3 protein: CASSLSAIPSSYNEQFF

clone size: -
V gene: TRBV20-1
D gene: TRBD2
J gene: TRBJ2-3
CDR3 DNA: TGCAGTGCTAGAACGCGGGGGGGCAAGGATACGCAGTATTTT
CDR3 protein: CSARTRGGKDTQYF

clone size: -
V gene: TRBV14
D gene: TRBD2
J gene: TRBJ2-5
CDR3 DNA: TGTGCCAGCAGTGGAGTTCCGGGACTAGTAAGGGAGACCCAGTACTTC
CDR3 protein: CASSGVPGLVRETQYF

clone size: once
V gene: TRBV12-3/TRBV12-4
D gene: TRBD2
J gene: TRBJ2-1
CDR3 DNA: TGTGCCTTCGTTCGGACTAGCGGGGGGGCTAGCTCCTACAATGAGCAGTTCTTC
CDR3 protein: CAFVRTSGGASSYNEQFF

clone size: many
V gene: TRBV6-1
D gene: TRBD1
J gene: TRBJ1-3
CDR3 DNA: TGTGCCAGCAGTCGGGGACAGGCATACTCTGGAAACACCATATATTTT
CDR3 protein: CASSRGQAYSGNTIYF

clone size: -
V gene: TRBV11-3
D gene: TRBD2
J gene: TRBJ2-3
CDR3 DNA: TGTGCCAGCAGCTCCACCCCGGGACTAGCGGGGGGACCGATATTCACAGATACGCAGTATTTT
CDR3 protein: CASSSTPGLAGGPIFTDTQYF

clone size: many
V gene: TRBV12-3/TRBV12-4
D gene: TRBD1
J gene: TRBJ2-5
CDR3 DNA: TGTGCCAGCAGTAGGGACAGCCCAAGAGGTCAAGAGACCCAGTACTTC
CDR3 protein: CASSRDSPRGQETQYF

clone size: few
V gene: TRBV13
D gene: -
J gene: TRBJ2-3
CDR3 DNA: TGTGCCAGCAGCATCAGACGGGACAAATATAGCACAGATACGCAGTATTTT
CDR3 protein: CASSIRRDKYSTDTQYF

clone size: many
V gene: TRBV12-5
D gene: TRBD1
J gene: TRBJ2-3
CDR3 DNA: TGTGCTAGTGGTTGGACAGGGAGATTGGGCACAGATACGCAGTATTTT
CDR3 protein: CASGWTGRLGTDTQYF

clone size: -
V gene: TRBV14
D gene: -
J gene: TRBJ1-1
CDR3 DNA: TGTGCCAGCAGCCAACTTCCTCCCGGGAACACTGAAGCTTTCTTT
CDR3 protein: CASSQLPPGNTEAFF

clone size: few
V gene: TRBV4-2
D gene: -
J gene: TRBJ1-1
CDR3 DNA: TGTGCCAGCAGCCAAGATCTGGGGACTGAAGCTTTCTTT
CDR3 protein: CASSQDLGTEAFF

clone size: few
V gene: TRBV7-9
D gene: -
J gene: TRBJ2-5
CDR3 DNA: TGTGCCAGCACCACACGGGGGATAGGAAGGGAGACCCAGTACTTC
CDR3 protein: CASTTRGIGRETQYF

clone size: many
V gene: TRBV2
D gene: -
J gene: TRBJ2-1
CDR3 DNA: TGTGCCAGCAGTGGAGGGACTGGCCGGAGCGATGAGCAGTTCTTC
CDR3 protein: CASSGGTGRSDEQFF

clone size: many
V gene: TRBV7-8
D gene: -
J gene: TRBJ2-1
CDR3 DNA: TGTGCCAGCAGCTTAATAGGACAGAACTACAATGAGCAGTTCTTC
CDR3 protein: CASSLIGQNYNEQFF

clone size: many
V gene: TRBV28
D gene: TRBD2
J gene: TRBJ2-5
CDR3 DNA: TGTGCCAGCTTGAACGGGAGGGAGACCCAGTACTTC
CDR3 protein: CASLNGRETQYF

clone size: many
V gene: TRBV12-3/TRBV12-4
D gene: -
J gene: TRBJ1-1
CDR3 DNA: TGTGCCAGCAGTCGTCTCTCCATGAACACTGAAGCTTTCTTT
CDR3 protein: CASSRLSMNTEAFF

clone size: few
V gene: TRBV6-1
D gene: -
J gene: TRBJ2-7
CDR3 DNA: TGTGCCAGCAGTAGCCTCGAGGCCTACGAGCAGTACTTC
CDR3 protein: CASSSLEAYEQYF

clone size: many
V gene: TRBV7-9
D gene: TRBD1
J gene: TRBJ1-1
CDR3 DNA: TGTGCCAGCAGCCCACAGGGGGCTGAGGCTTTCTTT
CDR3 protein: CASSPQGAEAFF

clone size: many
V gene: TRBV5-1
D gene: -
J gene: TRBJ2-1
CDR3 DNA: TGCGCCAGCAGCTTGGGATTTCCAGAGCAGTTCTTC
CDR3 protein: CASSLGFPEQFF

clone size: -
V gene: TRBV10-3
D gene: TRBD1
J gene: TRBJ2-5
CDR3 DNA: TGTGCCATCAGGGGGACAGGCCACCAAGAGACCCAGTACTTC
CDR3 protein: CAIRGTGHQETQYF

clone size: many
V gene: TRBV29-1
D gene: TRBD2
J gene: TRBJ2-1
CDR3 DNA: TGCAGCGTGGAGCGGGAGCAGTCCTACAATGAGCAGTTCTTC
CDR3 protein: CSVEREQSYNEQFF

clone size: many
V gene: TRBV10-2
D gene: -
J gene: TRBJ2-7
CDR3 DNA: TGCGCCAGCGGAAGGGAGCAGTACTTC
CDR3 protein: CASGREQYF

clone size: many
V gene: TRBV7-3
D gene: -
J gene: TRBJ2-3
CDR3 DNA: TGTGCCAGCAGCCCAGACTCAGGGACCCTGGCTAATACGCAGGATTTT
CDR3 protein: CASSPDSGTLANTQDF

clone size: few
V gene: TRBV20-1
D gene: TRBD2
J gene: TRBJ2-5
CDR3 DNA: TGCAGTGCTAGCATTCTAGCGGGAGGGCCGGAAGAGACCCAGTACTTC
CDR3 protein: CSASILAGGPEETQYF

clone size: few
V gene: TRBV28
D gene: -
J gene: TRBJ1-5
CDR3 DNA: TGTGCCAGCAGTTTATGGATTTATCAGCCCCAGCATTTT
CDR3 protein: CASSLWIYQPQHF

clone size: many
V gene: TRBV5-6
D gene: TRBD1
J gene: TRBJ2-1
CDR3 DNA: TGTGCCAGCAGCCCTCGGGACAGGGGCTACAATGAGCAGTTCTTC
CDR3 protein: CASSPRDRGYNEQFF

clone size: many
V gene: TRBV12-3/TRBV12-4
D gene: -
J gene: TRBJ2-7
CDR3 DNA: TGTGCCAGCAGTTTCCCTCACTACGAGCAGTACTTC
CDR3 protein: CASSFPHYEQYF

clone size: few
V gene: TRBV20-1
D gene: -
J gene: TRBJ1-2
CDR3 DNA: TGCAGTGCTAGTTCGGGACCCCAGGGGTATGGCTACACCTTC
CDR3 protein: CSASSGPQGYGYTF

clone size: few
V gene: TRBV19
D gene: -
J gene: TRBJ1-1
CDR3 DNA: TGTGCCAGTAGTAGCGCGGGATTGGACACTGAAGCTTTCTTT
CDR3 protein: CASSSAGLDTEAFF

clone size: -
V gene: TRBV10-3
D gene: -
J gene: TRBJ1-2
CDR3 DNA: TGTGCCATCAGTTTGGGGCGTGTCGGGAGGAAGGGGCCTAACTATGGCTACACCTTC
CDR3 protein: CAISLGRVGRKGPNYGYTF

clone size: many
V gene: TRBV7-2
D gene: TRBD2
J gene: TRBJ2-1
CDR3 DNA: TGTGCCAGCAGCTCTCAAAGACTAGCCAATGAGCAGTTCTTC
CDR3 protein: CASSSQRLANEQFF

clone size: few
V gene: TRBV20-1
D gene: TRBD2
J gene: TRBJ2-5
CDR3 DNA: TGCAGTGCTTGGACTAGCGGGAGGTGGGAGACCCAGTACTTC
CDR3 protein: CSAWTSGRWETQYF